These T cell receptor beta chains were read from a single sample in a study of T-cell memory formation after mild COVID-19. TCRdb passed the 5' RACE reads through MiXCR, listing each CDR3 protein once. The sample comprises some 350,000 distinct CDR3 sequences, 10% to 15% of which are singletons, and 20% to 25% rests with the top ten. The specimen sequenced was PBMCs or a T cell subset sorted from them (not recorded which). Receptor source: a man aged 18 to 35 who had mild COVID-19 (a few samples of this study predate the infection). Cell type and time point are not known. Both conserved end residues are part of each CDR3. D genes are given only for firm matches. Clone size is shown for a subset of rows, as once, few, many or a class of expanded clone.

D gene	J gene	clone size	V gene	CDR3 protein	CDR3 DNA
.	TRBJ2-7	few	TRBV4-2	CASSQGGKEQYF	TGTGCCAGCAGCCAAGGAGGGAAAGAGCAGTACTTC
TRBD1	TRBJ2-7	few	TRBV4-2	CASSPDRATEQYF	TGTGCCAGCAGCCCGGACAGGGCTACAGAGCAGTACTTC
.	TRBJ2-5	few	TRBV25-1	CASSEYTETQYF	TGTGCCAGCAGTGAATATACAGAGACCCAGTACTTC
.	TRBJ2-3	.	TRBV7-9	CASSLGSEGPDTQYF	TGTGCCAGCAGCTTAGGGAGCGAGGGGCCAGATACGCAGTATTTT
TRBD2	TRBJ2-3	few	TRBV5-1	CASSLAASGGLSSTDTQYF	TGCGCCAGCAGCTTGGCGGCTAGCGGGGGCCTGAGTAGCACAGATACGCAGTATTTT
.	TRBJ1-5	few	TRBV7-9	CASSFSPVANSNQPQHF	TGTGCCAGCAGCTTTAGTCCCGTCGCAAATAGCAATCAGCCCCAGCATTTT
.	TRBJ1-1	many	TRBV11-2	CASSPVFEGAFF	TGTGCCAGCAGCCCCGTTTTCGAGGGAGCTTTCTTT
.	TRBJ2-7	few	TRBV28	CASSSGTESSYEQYF	TGTGCCAGCAGTTCCGGGACGGAGAGCTCCTACGAGCAGTACTTC
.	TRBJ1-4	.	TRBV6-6	CASSYQGTSREKLFF	TGTGCCAGCAGTTACCAGGGAACCAGCCGGGAAAAACTGTTTTTT
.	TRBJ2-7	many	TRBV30	CAWSVQGGYEQYF	TGTGCCTGGAGTGTACAAGGAGGCTACGAGCAGTACTTC
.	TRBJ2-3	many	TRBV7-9	CASSSRTEDTQYF	TGTGCCAGCAGCTCCCGGACCGAGGATACGCAGTATTTT
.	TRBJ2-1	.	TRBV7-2	CASSLGGGANTEQFF	TGTGCCAGCAGCTTAGGAGGGGGGGCTAATACTGAGCAGTTCTTC
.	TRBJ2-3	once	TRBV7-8	CASSLFLLGDTQYF	TGTGCCAGCAGCTTATTTCTTTTGGGTGATACGCAGTATTTT
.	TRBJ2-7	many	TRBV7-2	CASSPPGRRVPHEQYF	TGTGCCAGCAGCCCCCCAGGGAGACGGGTCCCCCACGAGCAGTACTTC
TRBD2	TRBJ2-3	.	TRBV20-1	CSARASGVTDTQYF	TGCAGTGCTAGAGCCAGCGGGGTAACAGATACGCAGTATTTT
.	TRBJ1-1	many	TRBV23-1	CASSQWDIRGRGPEAFF	TGCGCCAGCAGTCAATGGGACATCCGAGGACGGGGTCCTGAAGCTTTCTTT
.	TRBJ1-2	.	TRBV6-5	CASSSHRGRGGGYTF	TGTGCCAGCAGTTCCCACCGAGGGAGGGGCGGTGGCTACACCTTC
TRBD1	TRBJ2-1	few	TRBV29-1	CSVAGQERGVGQFF	TGCAGCGTTGCGGGACAGGAGAGGGGAGTAGGTCAGTTCTTC
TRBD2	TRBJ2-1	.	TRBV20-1	CSARFGGTLDEQFF	TGCAGTGCTAGGTTCGGGGGGACTTTGGATGAGCAGTTCTTC
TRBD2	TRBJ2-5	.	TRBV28	CASSLPIERGGRETQYF	TGTGCCAGCAGTTTACCCATTGAGCGGGGGGGTAGGGAGACCCAGTACTTC
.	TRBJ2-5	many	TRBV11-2	CASRLKAWASPQETQYF	TGTGCCAGCAGACTAAAAGCATGGGCGTCTCCGCAAGAGACCCAGTACTTC
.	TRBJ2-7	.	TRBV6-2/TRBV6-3	CASSLNPYEQYF	TGTGCCAGCAGCCTAAATCCGTACGAGCAGTACTTC
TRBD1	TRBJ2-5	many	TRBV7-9	CASSPIWDRAETQYF	TGTGCCAGCAGCCCCATCTGGGACAGGGCAGAGACCCAGTACTTC
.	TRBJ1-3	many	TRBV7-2	CASSQRGDGNTIYF	TGTGCCAGCAGTCAGAGGGGTGATGGAAACACCATATATTTT
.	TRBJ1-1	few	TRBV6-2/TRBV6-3	CASTLERELNTEAFF	TGTGCCAGCACCCTGGAGCGGGAATTGAACACTGAAGCTTTCTTT
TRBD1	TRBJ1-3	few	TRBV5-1	CASSFRGQGEDSGNTIYF	TGCGCCAGCAGCTTCCGGGGACAGGGTGAGGACTCTGGAAACACCATATATTTT
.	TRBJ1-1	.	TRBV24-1	CATVLTMNTEAFF	TGTGCCACCGTGTTAACTATGAACACTGAAGCTTTCTTT
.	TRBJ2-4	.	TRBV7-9	CASSLVDSPTQYF	TGTGCCAGCAGCTTAGTGGACAGTCCAACTCAGTACTTC
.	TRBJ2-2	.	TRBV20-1	CSAVDGNTGELFF	TGCAGTGCAGTCGACGGGAACACCGGGGAGCTGTTTTTT
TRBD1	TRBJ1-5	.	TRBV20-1	CSARGQLLNQPQHF	TGCAGTGCTCGGGGACAGCTCCTGAATCAGCCCCAGCATTTT
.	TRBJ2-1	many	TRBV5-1	CASSFGNEQFF	TGCGCCAGCAGCTTCGGCAATGAGCAGTTCTTC
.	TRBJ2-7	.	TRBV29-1	CSVASTWGNPYEQYF	TGCAGCGTTGCCTCTACTTGGGGGAACCCCTACGAGCAGTACTTC
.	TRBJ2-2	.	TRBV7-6	CASSLVNRERSNTGELFF	TGTGCCAGCAGCTTGGTGAACAGGGAACGATCGAACACCGGGGAGCTGTTTTTT
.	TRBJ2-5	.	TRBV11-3	CASSSSSETQYF	TGTGCCAGCAGCTCAAGCTCAGAGACCCAGTACTTC
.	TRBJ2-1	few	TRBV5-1	CASSWRLGYEQFF	TGCGCCAGCAGCTGGAGACTAGGGTATGAGCAGTTCTTC
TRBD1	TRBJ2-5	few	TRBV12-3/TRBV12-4	CASRQTGAGGETQYF	TGTGCCAGCAGACAGACAGGGGCCGGAGGAGAGACCCAGTACTTC
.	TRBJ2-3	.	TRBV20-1	CSARRGETLTDTQYF	TGCAGTGCTAGGAGGGGGGAGACCCTCACAGATACGCAGTATTTT
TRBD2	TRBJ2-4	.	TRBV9	CASSGGSGGNIQYF	TGTGCCAGCAGCGGTGGGAGCGGGGGTAACATTCAGTACTTC
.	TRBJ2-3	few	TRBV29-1	CSVEGQGISRGVSDTQYF	TGCAGCGTTGAGGGACAGGGAATCTCGCGGGGGGTGTCTGATACGCAGTATTTT